What follows is one T cell receptor beta chain and its context. The CDR3 has 15 amino acids. Trimming removed 3 bases from V and 0 bases from J, with 9 bases in between. Germline values: CDR1 SEHNR, CDR2 FQNEAQ (reference sequence). The source of the sample is a study of T cell responses to AZD1222 COVID-19 vaccine. TCRdb keeps only in-frame clones here, not all; method: immunoSEQ multiplex PCR. Among approximately 60,000 clones listed, 65% to 90% were seen once. The receptor was isolated from an adult who received the AZD1222 COVID-19 vaccine. The J gene is TRBJ1-3, the V gene TRBV7-9, with D perhaps TRBD1 (5 bases). Sequenced material: peripheral blood, taken 28 days after the second AZD1222 dose. This CDR3 is CASSFRQTSGNTIYF. The CDR3 coding sequence is TGTGCCAGCAGCTTTCGACAGACCTCTGGAAACACCATATATTTT.